The entry below describes one T cell receptor beta chain. No cognate antigen has been identified for it. No base-level quality is on record; no much larger clone is a single base apart. Each collaborating institution followed its own protocols to collect whole blood in K2EDTA tubes. For TCRbeta analysis, collaborators shipped samples in one of three forms: frozen whole blood, isolated PBMCs, or DNA extracted from either of those sample types. TCRbeta CDR3 regions were amplified from genomic DNA using the immunoSEQ Assay, a bias-controlled multiplex PCR. The study's processing was this. The number of nucleated cells in each sample was estimated from the amplification of reference gene primers within the assay. To quantify the absolute abundance of each unique TCRbeta CDR3 rearrangement, sequence reads were collapsed and filtered. For each sample, productive Simpson clonality was calculated by taking the square root of Simpson's diversity index across productive rearrangements. The immuneACCESS repertoire file appears here via TCRdb, limited to in-frame rearrangements. These files lack a portion of the clones; in checked studies, under half of the deficit traces to unresolved V genes, and the cause of the others is not known. That table supplies the V and J calls and clone size; D and trimming were determined from the DNA. The table for this sample lists about 63,000 clones; roughly 74% of them were counted only once. Together, the top ten hold 28% of the sample.

CDR1 is given as LNHNV and CDR2 as YYDKDF, both from the germline V gene (reference sequence). V lost 0 bases and J lost 5 bases, and the count of bases not matched to a germline gene is 6. Including cysteine and phenylalanine, the CDR3 has 16 amino acids. Just CDR3 DNA is preserved here, 48 bases in frame from base 1. This entry belongs to a study of blood T cell repertoires in COVID-19 (dated by TCRdb to the early 2020s). With regard to the full study: Collaborator samples came from the United States, Italy and Spain and covered acute and convalescent phases of COVID-19. The prospective study material was composed of cDNA or gDNA derived from T cells, B-cell-depleted T cells, or PBMCs. Subjects who had been exposed to COVID-19, were actively infected with it, or had recovered from it provided the deeply sampled blood TCRbeta repertoires that made up the dataset. A freely available public database, intended as a resource for researchers studying the immune response to SARS-CoV-2, is where the repertoires were released. Samples were obtained from the ongoing ImmuneRACE study (first 160 participants) and from about 1,300 subjects provided by 6 global collaborators. A de-identified subject ID, COVID-19 status, age in years and sex were almost always included in the sample metadata. HLA class I and class II types, where available, came from metadata supplied by the sample provider rather than from assay-based typing.

Study-wide conclusions, independent of this receptor: The quantity of clinical and demographic metadata differed by source and by participant and was supplied without curation.

This sequence was found in a woman older than 75 with acute or convalescent COVID-19. The sequenced material came from peripheral blood. The chain is encoded by TRBV15 joined to TRBJ1-4; 7 bases in the junction line up with TRBD1. For the CDR3, the sequence is CATSRDRGRGNEKLFF. The nucleotide sequence reads as follows: TGTGCCACCAGCAGAGATAGAGGCAGGGGGAATGAAAAACTGTTTTTT.